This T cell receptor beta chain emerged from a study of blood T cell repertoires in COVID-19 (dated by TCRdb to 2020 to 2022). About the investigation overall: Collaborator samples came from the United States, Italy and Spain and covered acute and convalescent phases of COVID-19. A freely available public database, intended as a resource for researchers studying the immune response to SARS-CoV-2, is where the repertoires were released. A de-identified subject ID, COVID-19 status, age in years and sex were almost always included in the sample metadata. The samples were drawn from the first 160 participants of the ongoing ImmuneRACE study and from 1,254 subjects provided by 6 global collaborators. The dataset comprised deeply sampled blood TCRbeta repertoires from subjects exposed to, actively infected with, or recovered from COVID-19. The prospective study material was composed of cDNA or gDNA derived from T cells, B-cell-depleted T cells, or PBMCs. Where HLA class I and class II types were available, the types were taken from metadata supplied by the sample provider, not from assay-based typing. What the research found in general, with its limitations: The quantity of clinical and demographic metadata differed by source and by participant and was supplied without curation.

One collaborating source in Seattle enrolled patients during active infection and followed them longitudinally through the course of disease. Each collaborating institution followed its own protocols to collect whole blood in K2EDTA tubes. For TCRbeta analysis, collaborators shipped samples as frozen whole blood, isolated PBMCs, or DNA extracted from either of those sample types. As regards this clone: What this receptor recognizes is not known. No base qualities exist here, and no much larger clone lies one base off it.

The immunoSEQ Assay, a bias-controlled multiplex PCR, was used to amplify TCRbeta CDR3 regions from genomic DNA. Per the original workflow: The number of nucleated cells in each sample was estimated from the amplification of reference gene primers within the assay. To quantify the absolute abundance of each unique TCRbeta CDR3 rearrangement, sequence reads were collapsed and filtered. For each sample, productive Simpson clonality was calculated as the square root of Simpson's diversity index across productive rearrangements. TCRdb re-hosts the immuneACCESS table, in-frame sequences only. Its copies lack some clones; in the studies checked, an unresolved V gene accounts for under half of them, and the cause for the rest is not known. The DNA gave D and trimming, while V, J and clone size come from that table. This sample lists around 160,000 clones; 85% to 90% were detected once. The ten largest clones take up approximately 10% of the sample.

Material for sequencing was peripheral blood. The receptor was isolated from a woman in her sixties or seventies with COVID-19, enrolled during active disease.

The nucleotide sequence reads TGTGCCAGCAGTGAAACGGGGGGGTGGCAAGAGACCCAGTACTTC. Its coded protein is CASSETGGWQETQYF. This chain joins TRBV2 to TRBJ2-5, and TRBD2 aligns with 8 junction nucleotides. For CDR1 and CDR2, the germline V gene lists SNHLY and FYNNEI. The CDR3 holds 15 amino acids from the cysteine to the phenylalanine. The entry retains the CDR3 DNA only, 45 bases that are in frame from base 1. Germline trimming: 2 bases from V, 2 bases from J; junction bases outside gene matches: 4.